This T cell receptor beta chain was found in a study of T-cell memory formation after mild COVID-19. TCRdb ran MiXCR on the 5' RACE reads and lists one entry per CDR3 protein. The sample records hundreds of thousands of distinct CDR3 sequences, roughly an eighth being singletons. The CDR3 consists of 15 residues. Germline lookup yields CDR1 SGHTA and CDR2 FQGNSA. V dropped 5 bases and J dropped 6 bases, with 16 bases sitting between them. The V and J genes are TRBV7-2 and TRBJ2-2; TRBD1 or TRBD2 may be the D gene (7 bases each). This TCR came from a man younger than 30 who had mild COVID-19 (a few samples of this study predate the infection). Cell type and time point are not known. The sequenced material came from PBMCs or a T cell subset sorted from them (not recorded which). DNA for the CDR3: TGTGCCAGCAGCCCAATGACAGGGAGGGCCGGGGAGCTGTTTTTT. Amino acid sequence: CASSPMTGRAGELFF. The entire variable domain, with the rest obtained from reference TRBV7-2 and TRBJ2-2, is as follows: GAGVSQSPSNKVTEKGKDVELRCDPISGHTALYWYRQSLGQGLEFLIYFQGNSAPDKSGLPSDRFSAERTGGSVSTLTIQRTQQEDSAVYLCASSPMTGRAGELFFGEGSRLTVL.